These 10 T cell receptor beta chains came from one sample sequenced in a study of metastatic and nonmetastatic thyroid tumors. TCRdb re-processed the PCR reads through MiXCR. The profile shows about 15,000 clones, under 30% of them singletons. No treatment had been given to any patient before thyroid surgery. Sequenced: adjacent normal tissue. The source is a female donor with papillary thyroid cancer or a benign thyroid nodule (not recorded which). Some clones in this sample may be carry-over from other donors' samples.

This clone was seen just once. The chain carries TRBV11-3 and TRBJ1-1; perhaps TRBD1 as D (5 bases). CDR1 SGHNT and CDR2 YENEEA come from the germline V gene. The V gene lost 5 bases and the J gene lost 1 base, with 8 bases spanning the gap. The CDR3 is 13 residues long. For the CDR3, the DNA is TGTGCCAGCAGCCAAGGACAGAACACTGAAGCTTTCTTT. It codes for CASSQGQNTEAFF. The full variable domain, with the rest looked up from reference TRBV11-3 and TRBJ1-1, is EAGVVQSPRYKIIEKKQPVAFWCNPISGHNTLYWYLQNLGQGPELLIRYENEEAVDDSQLPKDRFSAERLKGVDSTLKIQPAELGDSAVYLCASSQGQNTEAFFGQGTRLTVV.

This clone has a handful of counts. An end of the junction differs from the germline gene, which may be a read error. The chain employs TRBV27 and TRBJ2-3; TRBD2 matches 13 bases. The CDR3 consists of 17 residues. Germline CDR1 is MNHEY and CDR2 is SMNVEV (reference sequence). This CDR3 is CASSLGTSGTYTDTQYF. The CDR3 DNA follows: TGTGCCAGCAGTTTAGGGACTAGCGGGACTTACACAGATACACAGTATTTT.

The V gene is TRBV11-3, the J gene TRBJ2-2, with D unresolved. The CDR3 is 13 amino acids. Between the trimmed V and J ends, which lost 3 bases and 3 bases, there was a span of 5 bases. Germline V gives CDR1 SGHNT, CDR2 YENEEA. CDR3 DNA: TGTGCCAGCAGCTTGCGGTACACCGGGGAGCTGTTTTTT. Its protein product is CASSLRYTGELFF.

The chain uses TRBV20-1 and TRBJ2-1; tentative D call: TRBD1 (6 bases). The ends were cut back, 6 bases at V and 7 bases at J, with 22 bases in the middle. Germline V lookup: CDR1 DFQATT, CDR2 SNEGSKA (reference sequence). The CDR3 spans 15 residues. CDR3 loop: CSAPVQGVPANEQFF. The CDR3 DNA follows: TGCAGTGCCCCTGTACAGGGAGTCCCGGCAAATGAGCAGTTCTTC.

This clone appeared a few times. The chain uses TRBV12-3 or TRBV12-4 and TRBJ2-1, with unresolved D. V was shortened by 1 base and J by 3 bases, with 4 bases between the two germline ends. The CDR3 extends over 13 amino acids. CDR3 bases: TGTGCCAGCAGTTTAGGTTACTACAATGAGCAGTTCTTC. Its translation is CASSLGYYNEQFF.

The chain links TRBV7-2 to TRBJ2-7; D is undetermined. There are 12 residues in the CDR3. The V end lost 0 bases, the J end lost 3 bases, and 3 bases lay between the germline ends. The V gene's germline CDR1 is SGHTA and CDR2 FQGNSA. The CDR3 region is CASSLALYEQYF. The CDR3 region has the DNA TGTGCCAGCAGCTTAGCACTCTACGAGCAGTACTTC.

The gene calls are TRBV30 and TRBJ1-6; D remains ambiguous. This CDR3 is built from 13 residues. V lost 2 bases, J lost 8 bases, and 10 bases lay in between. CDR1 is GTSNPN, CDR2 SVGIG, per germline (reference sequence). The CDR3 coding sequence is TGTGCCTGGAGTCCCCGGCAGGATTCACCCCTCCACTTT. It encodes CAWSPRQDSPLHF.

The CDR3 protein is CASSPSSSFNTGELFF. The DNA of the CDR3 is TGTGCCAGCAGCCCCTCGAGCAGCTTTAACACCGGGGAGCTGTTTTTT. The chain joins TRBV11-1 to TRBJ2-2; D not resolved. In germline, CDR1 is SGHAT, CDR2 FQDESV (reference sequence). The length of the CDR3 is 16 residues. Trimming left V 5 bases short and J 2 bases short, with 15 bases between.

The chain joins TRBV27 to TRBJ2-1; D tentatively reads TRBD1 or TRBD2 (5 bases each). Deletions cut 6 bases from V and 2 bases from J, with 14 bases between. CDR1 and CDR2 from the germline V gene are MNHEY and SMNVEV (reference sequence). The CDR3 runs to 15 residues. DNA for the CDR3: TGTGCCAGCAGCCGCCGGGACCGAGCCTACAATGAGCAGTTCTTC. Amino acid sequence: CASSRRDRAYNEQFF.

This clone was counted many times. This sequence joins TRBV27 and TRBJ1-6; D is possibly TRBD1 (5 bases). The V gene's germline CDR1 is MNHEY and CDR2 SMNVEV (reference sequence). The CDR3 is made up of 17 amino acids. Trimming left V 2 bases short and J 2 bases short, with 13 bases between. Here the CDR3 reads CASSLVLSGAYNSPLHF. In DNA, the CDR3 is TGTGCCAGCAGTTTAGTCCTGTCGGGGGCCTATAATTCACCCCTCCACTTT.